This T cell receptor beta chain was profiled in a study of OX40 agonist ivuxolimab in advanced cancers. Study as a whole: Therapy given before enrollment (anti-PD-1, anti-PD-L1 or anti-CTLA-4) was allowed, and 40% had some.

V lost 6 bases and J lost 5, with 22 bases in between. Germline V gives CDR1 SNHLY, CDR2 FYNNEI. This CDR3 has 16 residues. The repertoire was sequenced with immunoSEQ multiplex PCR; TCRdb's copy has only in-frame clones and lacks some. The table has around 54,000 clones, 85% to 95% seen once. The rearrangement uses TRBV2 and TRBJ1-2, with a tentative D call TRBD1 (6 bases). The sequence derives from an adult with an advanced solid tumor such as melanoma, head and neck, liver or kidney cancer. Material: CD4+ or CD8+ T cells sorted from blood, obtained in a trial of the OX40 agonist ivuxolimab. The CDR3 sequence: CASSEPIQGGGYGYTF. The CDR3 DNA reads as TGTGCCAGCAGCGAACCCATACAGGGTGGGGGGTATGGCTACACCTTC.